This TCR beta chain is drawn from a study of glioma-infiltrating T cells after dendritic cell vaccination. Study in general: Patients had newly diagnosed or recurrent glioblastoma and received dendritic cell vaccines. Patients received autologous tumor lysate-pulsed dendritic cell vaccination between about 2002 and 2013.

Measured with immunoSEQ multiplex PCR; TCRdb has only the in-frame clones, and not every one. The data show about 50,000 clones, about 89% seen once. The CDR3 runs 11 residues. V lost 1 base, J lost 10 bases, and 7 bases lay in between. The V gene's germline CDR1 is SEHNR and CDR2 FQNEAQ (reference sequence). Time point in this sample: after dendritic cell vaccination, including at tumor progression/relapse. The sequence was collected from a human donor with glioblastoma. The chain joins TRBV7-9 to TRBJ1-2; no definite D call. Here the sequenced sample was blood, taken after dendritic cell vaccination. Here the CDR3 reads CASSLGSLYTF. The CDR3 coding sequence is TGTGCCAGCAGCTTAGGTTCCCTCTACACCTTC.